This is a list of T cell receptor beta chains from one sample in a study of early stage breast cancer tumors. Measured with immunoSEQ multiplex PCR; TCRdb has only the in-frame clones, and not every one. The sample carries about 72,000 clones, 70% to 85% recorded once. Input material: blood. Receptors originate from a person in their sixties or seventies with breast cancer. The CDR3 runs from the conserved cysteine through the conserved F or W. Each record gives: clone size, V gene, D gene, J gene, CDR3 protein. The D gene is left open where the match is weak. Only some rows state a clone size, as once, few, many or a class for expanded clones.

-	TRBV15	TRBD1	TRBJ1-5	CATSSPQGRRQGAGQPQHF
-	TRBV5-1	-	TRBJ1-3	CASSPATGSGNTIYF
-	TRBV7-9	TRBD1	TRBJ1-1	CASKPSYRGRNTEAFF
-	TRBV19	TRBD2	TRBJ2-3	CASKRGGTDTQYF
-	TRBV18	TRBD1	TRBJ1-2	CASSPKGAYYGYTF
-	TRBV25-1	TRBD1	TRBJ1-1	CASREPRQGGIENTEAFF
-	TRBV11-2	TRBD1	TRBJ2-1	CASSLGTGMNEQFF
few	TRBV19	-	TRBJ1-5	CASSAGRAGQPQHF
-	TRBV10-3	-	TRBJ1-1	CAISDRNTEAFF
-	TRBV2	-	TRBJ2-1	CASGRLNEQFF
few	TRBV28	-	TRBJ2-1	CASTSAGTPYSYNEQFF
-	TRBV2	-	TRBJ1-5	CASSVLGGENQPQHF
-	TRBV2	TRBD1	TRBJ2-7	CASALTGAGEQYF
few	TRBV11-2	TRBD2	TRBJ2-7	CASSTAGTSYYEQYF
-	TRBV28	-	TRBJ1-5	CASSRGLLNQPQHF
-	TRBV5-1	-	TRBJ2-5	CASSLTQETQYF
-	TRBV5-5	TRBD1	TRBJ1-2	CASSFTGGAGYTF
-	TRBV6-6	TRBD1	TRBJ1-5	CASSYVDRGDQPQHF
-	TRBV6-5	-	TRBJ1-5	CASSYSKGREAQHF
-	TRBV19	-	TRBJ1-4	CASSLTLGHQNEKLFF
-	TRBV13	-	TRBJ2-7	CASSLEGPYEQYF
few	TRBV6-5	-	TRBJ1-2	CATTPASRGGYTF
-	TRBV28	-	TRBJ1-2	CASTRQPARVYGYTF
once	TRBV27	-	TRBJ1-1	CASRPAGAMNTEAFF
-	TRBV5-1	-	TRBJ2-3	CASSVTDTQYF
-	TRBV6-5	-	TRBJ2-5	CATYGVETQYF
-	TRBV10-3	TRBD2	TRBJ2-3	CAIRGTSGGATDTQYF
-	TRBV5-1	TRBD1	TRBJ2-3	CASSSRGRDATDTQYF
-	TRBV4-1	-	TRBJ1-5	CASSQGAQTDNQPQHF